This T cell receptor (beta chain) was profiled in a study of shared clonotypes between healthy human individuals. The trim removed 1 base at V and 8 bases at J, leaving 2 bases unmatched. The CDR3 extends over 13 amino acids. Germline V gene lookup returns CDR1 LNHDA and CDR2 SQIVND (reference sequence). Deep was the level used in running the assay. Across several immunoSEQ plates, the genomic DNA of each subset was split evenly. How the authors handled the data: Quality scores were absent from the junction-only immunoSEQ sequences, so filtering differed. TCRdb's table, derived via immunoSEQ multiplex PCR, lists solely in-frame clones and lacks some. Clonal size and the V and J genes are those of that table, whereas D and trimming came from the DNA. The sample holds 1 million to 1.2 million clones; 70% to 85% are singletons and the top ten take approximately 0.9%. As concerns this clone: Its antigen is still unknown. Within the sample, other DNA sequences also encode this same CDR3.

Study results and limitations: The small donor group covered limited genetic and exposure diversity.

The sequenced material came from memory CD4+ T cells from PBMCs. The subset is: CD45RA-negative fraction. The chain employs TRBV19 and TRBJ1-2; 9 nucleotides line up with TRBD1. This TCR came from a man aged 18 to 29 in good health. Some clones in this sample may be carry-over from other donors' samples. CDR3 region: CASSIGQGDGYTF. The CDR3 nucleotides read TGTGCCAGTAGTATAGGACAGGGGGACGGCTACACCTTC.